Below, 29 T cell receptor beta chains from the same sample are listed, as sequenced in a study of blood T cell repertoires in COVID-19. Produced via immunoSEQ multiplex PCR; TCRdb's table is partial and in-frame only. The sample lists 150,000 to 200,000 clones, around 80% seen once, with roughly 4.9% in the top ten. The material sequenced was PBMCs or T cells enriched from blood (not recorded which). The receptors originated from a man between 65 and 85 years old who had been exposed to COVID-19.

This clone has only one observation. V usage is TRBV28 and J usage is TRBJ1-5; D is undetermined. The germline gives CDR1 MDHEN, CDR2 SYDVKM. Trimming pared 7 bases from V and 7 bases from J, leaving 11 bases between. The CDR3 is 12 residues long. CDR3 nucleotide sequence: TGTGCCAGCAATAGCGTGTCGCAGCCCCAGCATTTT. This codes for CASNSVSQPQHF.

The chain uses TRBV6-5 and TRBJ2-2; the D gene is possibly TRBD2 (5 bases). Trimming left V 0 bases short and J 4 bases short, with 12 bases between. Germline-derived CDR1 and CDR2 are MNHEY and SVGAGI. This CDR3 has 16 amino acids. The CDR3 DNA reads TGTGCCAGCAGTTACTCCGCTTTACGGGGCACCGGGGAGCTGTTTTTT. The encoded protein is CASSYSALRGTGELFF.

The rearrangement links TRBV19 to TRBJ1-6; D call uncertain. This CDR3 contains 15 residues. Trimming pared 1 base from V and 6 bases from J, leaving 10 bases between. CDR1 LNHDA and CDR2 SQIVND come from the germline V gene (reference sequence). CDR3 loop: CASSIGASLNSPLHF. The CDR3 coding sequence is TGTGCCAGTAGTATAGGGGCCAGCCTTAATTCACCCCTCCACTTT.

This clone was observed once. This chain links TRBV11-3 with TRBJ2-3, with D possibly TRBD2 on 6 matching bases. This CDR3 has 14 amino acids. Germline-derived CDR1 and CDR2 are SGHNT and YENEEA. V lost 3 bases to trimming and J lost 2 bases, with 9 bases between them. The CDR3 coding sequence is TGTGCCAGCAGCTTTGGGGGGATCACAGATACGCAGTATTTT. This sequence encodes CASSFGGITDTQYF. Together with reference TRBV11-3 and TRBJ2-3, the CDR3 gives the full variable domain: EAGVVQSPRYKIIEKKQPVAFWCNPISGHNTLYWYLQNLGQGPELLIRYENEEAVDDSQLPKDRFSAERLKGVDSTLKIQPAELGDSAVYLCASSFGGITDTQYFGPGTRLTVL.

This clone was observed a few times. The gene calls are TRBV11-3 and TRBJ1-6; unclear D gene. This CDR3 contains 14 residues. Trimming shortened V by 1 base and J by 9 bases, and 10 bases separated the two germline ends. In germline, CDR1 is SGHNT, CDR2 YENEEA. CDR3 sequence reads: CASSLGQAGSPLHF. The CDR3 DNA sequence: TGTGCCAGCAGCTTAGGCCAGGCCGGTTCACCCCTCCACTTT.

This chain connects TRBV19 to TRBJ1-2; TRBD1 aligns across 11 bases. Germline V gene data show CDR1 as LNHDA and CDR2 as SQIVND (reference sequence). The CDR3 length is 16 residues. Trimming at V came to 5 bases and at J to 7 bases, leaving 12 bases not matched to a gene. The CDR3 spells CASSLNPGQGAGGYTF. CDR3 DNA: TGTGCCAGTAGTCTCAACCCCGGACAGGGGGCTGGTGGCTACACCTTC.

This rearrangement joins TRBV30 to TRBJ2-1; a weak D match, TRBD1 (5 bases). Germline assignment: CDR1 GTSNPN and CDR2 SVGIG (reference sequence). This CDR3 comprises 13 residues. V lost 0 bases and J lost 6, with 9 bases in between. As DNA, the CDR3 is TGTGCCTGGAGTGTGGCAGGGTTCAATGAGCAGTTCTTC. This sequence encodes CAWSVAGFNEQFF.

The gene calls are TRBV5-4 and TRBJ2-5, with D possibly being TRBD1 (7 bases). Germline loops: CDR1 SGHNT, CDR2 YYREEE (reference sequence). Trimming cost V 3 bases and J 3 bases, with 15 bases left between them. The CDR3 has 15 amino acids. This chain's CDR3 is CASSSPGGQKETQYF. CDR3 bases: TGTGCCAGCAGCTCCCCCGGGGGACAGAAAGAGACCCAGTACTTC.

V gene TRBV2 combines with J gene TRBJ2-1, with 7 positions matching TRBD2. CDR1 and CDR2 from the germline V gene are SNHLY and FYNNEI. Trimming took 11 bases from V and 5 from J; bases not matched to a gene: 6. This CDR3 region has 12 residues. CDR3 in DNA: TGTGCCGGGAGGGGACTTAACAATGAGCAGTTCTTC. Translating it yields CAGRGLNNEQFF.

Of note for this clone: The CDR3 does not end in the conserved phenylalanine or tryptophan, so this is likely a read error. It is unclear where the CDR3 begins or ends on the DNA, so no DNA is shown, and the CDR3 is as TCRdb lists it. The V and J genes are TRBV27 and TRBJ2-3; the table's D call of TRBD1 was not tested on the DNA. The germline V gene encodes CDR1 MNHEY and CDR2 SMNVEV (reference sequence). The CDR3 is 10 amino acids long, termini counted. The CDR3 spells CASTPRTAIL.

This clone was seen once. This chain links TRBV7-2 with TRBJ1-2; maybe TRBD1 (6 bases). The CDR3 is 16 amino acids. Trimming shortened V by 6 bases and J by 5 bases, and 22 bases separated the two germline ends. Germline V gene lookup returns CDR1 SGHTA and CDR2 FQGNSA. CDR3 region: CASRTSGGGGVYGYTF. CDR3 bases: TGTGCCAGCAGAACCTCGGGAGGGGGTGGTGTTTATGGCTACACCTTC.

This clone was counted once. This chain connects TRBV18 to TRBJ1-4; TRBD1 might be the D (5 bases). CDR1 and CDR2 from the germline V gene are KGHSH and LQKENI. The CDR3 runs 16 residues. Trimming cost V 4 bases and J 0 bases, with 12 bases left between them. CDR3 in DNA: TGTGCCAGCTCACGACAGACAGCAACAACTAATGAAAAACTGTTTTTT. Translating gives CASSRQTATTNEKLFF.

The chain links TRBV12-3 or TRBV12-4 to TRBJ1-2; possibly TRBD1 for D (5 bases). Deletions cut 6 bases from V and 5 bases from J, with 13 bases between. This CDR3 region has 13 residues. CDR3 residues: CASSADSSYGYTF. The CDR3 coding sequence is TGTGCCAGCAGCGCCGACAGTTCTTATGGCTACACCTTC.

The V and J genes are TRBV25-1 and TRBJ2-3, with 9 bases matching TRBD1. There are 15 residues in the CDR3. Germline V gene lookup returns CDR1 MGHDK and CDR2 SYGVNS. Trimming cost V 3 bases and J 3 bases; bases outside gene matches: 4. CDR3 DNA: TGTGCCAGCAGTGACCGGGACAGGGTTACAGATACGCAGTATTTT. It is translated as CASSDRDRVTDTQYF.

V usage is TRBV30 and J usage is TRBJ1-1; 8 bases match TRBD1. J lost 3 bases, V lost 2 bases, and 5 bases had no gene match. This CDR3 region has 14 residues. CDR1 is GTSNPN and CDR2 is SVGIG in the germline V gene (reference sequence). CDR3 in DNA: TGTGCCTGGAGTAAGGACAGGGTCTACACTGAAGCTTTCTTT. Encoded protein: CAWSKDRVYTEAFF.

The chain employs TRBV7-2 and TRBJ1-1, with D perhaps matching TRBD1 (5 bases). The CDR3 is 15 residues long. Germline V gene sequence: CDR1 SGHTA, CDR2 FQGNSA. The V end was cut by 3 bases, the J end by 3 bases, with 14 bases between. As DNA, the CDR3 is TGTGCCAGCAGCTTTGGCGGCAGGGCTGACACTGAAGCTTTCTTT. Translating gives CASSFGGRADTEAFF.

The chain combines TRBV29-1 with TRBJ1-2, with D unresolved. CDR3 length: 14 residues. The V gene's germline CDR1 is SQVTM and CDR2 ANQGSEA. Trimming removed 3 bases at V and 7 bases at J, with 18 bases between. CDR3 in amino acids: CSVDSEGSDPGYTF. CDR3 sequence (DNA): TGCAGCGTTGATTCGGAAGGGAGCGACCCTGGCTACACCTTC.

This clone has only one observation. The chain couples TRBV29-1 to TRBJ1-1, with TRBD1 matching 7 bases. Germline CDR1 SQVTM, CDR2 ANQGSEA. V lost 7 bases, J lost 8 bases, and 10 bases stayed unmatched. This CDR3 contains 12 residues. DNA of the CDR3: TGCAGCGAGGGGGACAGCATAACAGAAGCTTTCTTT. It is translated as CSEGDSITEAFF.

The rearrangement joins TRBV5-4 to TRBJ2-3; possible D gene TRBD2, 6 bases. The CDR3 length is 15 residues. V lost 5 bases and J 4 bases, leaving 17 bases between the germline ends. The germline V gene has CDR1 SGHNT and CDR2 YYREEE (reference sequence). The CDR3 loop reads CASSRDSGGADTQYF. In DNA form, the CDR3 reads TGTGCCAGCAGTCGAGACTCAGGAGGGGCAGATACGCAGTATTTT. Complete variable domain (other parts from reference TRBV5-4 and TRBJ2-3): ETGVTQSPTHLIKTRGQQVTLRCSSQSGHNTVSWYQQALGQGPQFIFQYYREEENGRGNFPPRFSGLQFPNYSSELNVNALELDDSALYLCASSRDSGGADTQYFGPGTRLTVL.

V gene TRBV5-1 combines with J gene TRBJ1-1, with 8 bases fitting TRBD1. Germline CDR1 and CDR2: SGHRS and YFSETQ. This CDR3 has 14 residues. V lost 4 bases to trimming and J lost 6 bases; unmatched junction nucleotides: 8. CDR3 in amino acids: CASSHGQGRPEAFF. The CDR3 DNA is TGCGCCAGCAGCCACGGACAGGGAAGGCCTGAAGCTTTCTTT.

V is TRBV5-1 and J is TRBJ2-3; possible D gene TRBD2, 5 bases. Trimming stripped 4 bases from V and 6 bases from J, with 18 bases between. CDR1 SGHRS and CDR2 YFSETQ come from the germline V gene. The CDR3 is made up of 15 amino acids. This CDR3 is CASSLGIPKPDTQYF. CDR3 sequence (DNA): TGCGCCAGCAGCCTCGGGATCCCGAAACCCGATACGCAGTATTTT.

V and J are TRBV12-5 and TRBJ1-5; possible D gene TRBD1, 5 bases. V was pared by 6 bases and J by 2 bases, with 8 bases between. CDR3 size: 13 residues. Per germline, CDR1 LGHNT and CDR2 FRNRAP. CDR3 coding DNA: TGTGCTAGTGGGTCGACAGGCAATCAGCCCCAGCATTTT. Amino acid sequence: CASGSTGNQPQHF.

The chain recombines TRBV6-5 with TRBJ1-2; 7 bases line up with TRBD1. J lost 2 bases, V lost 0 bases, and 3 bases had no gene match. CDR3 size: 15 residues. Germline V gene lookup returns CDR1 MNHEY and CDR2 SVGAGI. The CDR3 sequence: CASSYSKGANYGYTF. CDR3 nucleotide sequence: TGTGCCAGCAGTTACTCTAAGGGGGCGAACTATGGCTACACCTTC.

This clone came up once. The chain links TRBV6-2 or TRBV6-3 to TRBJ2-1; 12 bases map to TRBD2. V trimming: 6 bases; J trimming: 1 base; junction bases outside the gene matches: 10. Germline CDR1 MNHEY, CDR2 SVGEGT. This CDR3 is built from 18 residues. The chain's CDR3 is CASSYLLAGGGSYNEQFF. Here the CDR3 DNA reads TGTGCCAGCAGCTATTTACTAGCGGGAGGAGGGTCCTACAATGAGCAGTTCTTC.

The rearrangement links TRBV28 to TRBJ1-2; 8 bases fit TRBD1. The CDR3 has 14 residues. The V gene's germline CDR1 is MDHEN and CDR2 SYDVKM. J was trimmed by 10 bases and V by 5 bases; bases with no gene match: 12. The CDR3 protein is CASSDPDRAGDYTF. CDR3 bases: TGTGCCAGCAGTGATCCGGACAGGGCGGGAGACTACACCTTC.

This clone has a single count. The J gene is TRBJ2-7, the V gene TRBV12-3 or TRBV12-4, with D possibly TRBD1 on 5 matching bases. This CDR3 has 13 residues. Deletions cut 6 bases from V and 0 bases from J, with 9 bases between. Here the CDR3 reads CASRGLGSYEQYF. The CDR3 DNA sequence: TGTGCCAGCAGGGGGCTGGGCTCCTACGAGCAGTACTTC.

The chain combines TRBV7-9 with TRBJ2-2, with D unresolved. CDR1 is SEHNR and CDR2 is FQNEAQ in the germline V gene (reference sequence). V was pared by 5 bases and J by 5 bases, with 9 bases between. This CDR3 is built from 13 residues. The CDR3: CASSLIPTGELFF. CDR3 coding DNA: TGTGCCAGCAGCCTTATCCCGACCGGGGAGCTGTTTTTT.

About this clone itself: It is unclear where the CDR3 begins or ends on the DNA, so no DNA is shown, and the CDR3 is as TCRdb lists it. This rearrangement joins TRBV2 to TRBJ1-2; no check of the table's D call, TRBD1, against the DNA was made. The CDR3 sequence runs 17 residues, both termini included. Germline CDR1 is SNHLY and CDR2 is FYNNEI. CDR3 protein: CASSSSTVSGGPVGYTF.

CDR3 residues: CASSFRASGEQETQYF. Written as DNA, the CDR3 is TGTGCCAGCAGTTTCCGGGCTAGCGGGGAACAAGAGACCCAGTACTTC. This chain joins TRBV28 and TRBJ2-5; 9 nucleotides match TRBD2. With V trimmed by 3 bases and J by 2 bases, 7 bases remained unmatched. This CDR3 spans 16 amino acids. Germline V lookup: CDR1 MDHEN, CDR2 SYDVKM.